Given below is one TCR beta chain in context. Germline CDR1 is MNHNY and CDR2 is SVGAGI (reference sequence). This CDR3 contains 15 residues. Losses at the gene ends were 2 bases for V and 6 bases for J; bases not matched to a gene: 7. Per the original data handling: Nucleated cell counts were estimated from reference gene primer amplification. Produced via immunoSEQ multiplex PCR; TCRdb's table is partial and in-frame only. That table supplies the V and J calls and clone size; D and trimming were determined from the DNA. Here the sample spans more than 70,000 clones, 65% to 90% being singletons. This sample was included in a study of blood T cell repertoires in COVID-19.

Sequenced input: peripheral blood. The receptor comes from a man aged 60 to 69 with acute or convalescent COVID-19. The chain joins TRBV6-6 to TRBJ1-5, with TRBD1 identical over 7 bases. The CDR3 here is CASSYRGGVGQPQHF. CDR3 sequence (DNA): TGTGCCAGCAGTTACAGAGGGGGCGTGGGTCAGCCCCAGCATTTT.